The 18 T cell receptor beta chains presented below share a single source sample, sequenced in a study of shared clonotypes between healthy human individuals. Naive CD8 populations comprised CD45RO-negative cells positively selected for CCR7, excluding terminally differentiated effector memory CD45RA+ cells. The data were produced by immunoSEQ multiplex PCR, yet TCRdb's version contains in-frame clones alone and is incomplete. The sample yields about 2 million clones, about 95% seen once. Sequencing used naive CD8+ T cells sorted from blood. All receptors derive from a man aged 18-30 years in good health.

This clone occurred once. The V and J genes are TRBV2 and TRBJ2-7; no definite D call. V lost 7 bases and J lost 4, with 8 bases in between. There are 11 residues in the CDR3. The germline V gene has CDR1 SNHLY and CDR2 FYNNEI. In DNA, the CDR3 is TGTGCCAGCACAGAAGAATACGAGCAGTACTTC. Translating gives CASTEEYEQYF.

The chain has TRBV7-9 and TRBJ2-2; TRBD1 aligns across 8 bases. J gave up 3 bases and V 8 bases, and 11 bases lay outside the gene matches. The V gene's germline CDR1 is SEHNR and CDR2 FQNEAQ (reference sequence). This CDR3 has 16 amino acids. CDR3 in DNA: TGTGCCAGCGCCCAGGGCAGGGGGCGGGACACCGGGGAGCTGTTTTTT. Residues: CASAQGRGRDTGELFF.

V is TRBV6-5 and J is TRBJ2-7, with TRBD1 matching 9 bases. The CDR3 sequence is 13 residues long. V shed 7 bases and J 3 bases; nucleotides not matched to a gene: 4. The germline gives CDR1 MNHEY, CDR2 SVGAGI. DNA of the CDR3: TGTGCCAGCACCGTGGGACAGGGCTACGAGCAGTACTTC. Amino acid sequence: CASTVGQGYEQYF.

This clone was seen once. V is TRBV11-2 and J is TRBJ1-2; tentatively, D is TRBD1 (5 bases). The CDR3 has 14 residues. Germline V gene sequence: CDR1 SGHAT, CDR2 FQNNGV. V lost 4 bases and J 4 bases, leaving 13 bases between the germline ends. The CDR3, as DNA: TGTGCCAGCAGCTCCGGGGGGTGGTTCTATGGCTACACCTTC. It codes for CASSSGGWFYGYTF.

The V and J genes are TRBV7-2 and TRBJ2-7; 7 bases agree with TRBD2. The CDR3 length is 13 residues. Trimming removed 5 bases from V and 6 bases from J; junction bases left unmatched: 7. CDR1 is SGHTA, CDR2 FQGNSA, per germline. The CDR3 protein is CASSPREYLEQYF. The CDR3 bases are TGTGCCAGCAGCCCGCGGGAGTATCTCGAGCAGTACTTC.

The gene calls are TRBV27 and TRBJ2-7, with TRBD2 matching over 9 bases. V lost 5 bases to trimming and J lost 6 bases; unmatched junction nucleotides: 8. Germline loops: CDR1 MNHEY, CDR2 SMNVEV (reference sequence). The CDR3 has 14 residues. CDR3 sequence (DNA): TGTGCCAGCAGTCCCGGACTAGCGATAGGCGAGCAGTACTTC. Its protein product is CASSPGLAIGEQYF.

This chain connects TRBV13 to TRBJ2-3; 7 bases are shared with TRBD2. The germline CDR1 and CDR2 sequences are PRHDT and FYEKMQ (reference sequence). J was trimmed by 4 bases and V by 5 bases; bases with no gene match: 6. This CDR3 spans 14 amino acids. CDR3 residues: CASSTQTSPDTQYF. The CDR3 DNA is TGTGCCAGCAGCACCCAGACTAGCCCAGATACGCAGTATTTT.

This chain uses TRBV7-2 with TRBJ2-1; a possible D gene is TRBD2 (6 bases). Trimming cost V 6 bases and J 2 bases, with 17 bases left between them. Germline assignment: CDR1 SGHTA and CDR2 FQGNSA. The length of the CDR3 is 16 residues. The chain's CDR3 is CASSVPGSDPYNEQFF. CDR3 sequence (DNA): TGTGCCAGCAGTGTACCCGGGAGCGACCCCTACAATGAGCAGTTCTTC.

V and J are TRBV7-9 and TRBJ2-1, with TRBD2 matching over 12 bases. CDR3 length: 16 amino acids. V was clipped by 0 bases and J by 9 bases; unmatched bases: 6. CDR1 and CDR2 from the germline V gene are SEHNR and FQNEAQ (reference sequence). CDR3: CASSLAHGLAGIEQFF. The CDR3 region has the DNA TGTGCCAGCAGCTTAGCACACGGACTAGCGGGAATTGAGCAGTTCTTC. Looking up the rest from reference TRBV7-9 and TRBJ2-1 gives the full variable domain: DTGVSQNPRHKITKRGQNVTFRCDPISEHNRLYWYRQTLGQGPEFLTYFQNEAQLEKSRLLSDRFSAERPKGSFSTLEIQRTEQGDSAMYLCASSLAHGLAGIEQFFGPGTRLTVL.

The CDR3 loop reads CATSRGQIQETQYF. The CDR3 DNA sequence: TGTGCCACCAGCAGAGGACAGATTCAAGAGACCCAGTACTTC. V and J are TRBV15 and TRBJ2-5; tentative D call: TRBD1 (5 bases). The germline V and J ends were trimmed by 1 base and 2 bases, with 8 bases remaining between them. Germline V gene lookup returns CDR1 LNHNV and CDR2 YYDKDF (reference sequence). There are 14 residues in the CDR3.

The chain carries TRBV4-3 and TRBJ1-2; D perhaps matches TRBD1 (5 bases). Per the germline V gene, CDR1 is LGHNA and CDR2 is YSLEER. The CDR3 has 15 residues. The V end lost 1 base, the J end lost 6 bases, and 15 bases lay between the germline ends. In DNA, the CDR3 is TGCGCCAGCAGCCAAGGGGTCGCAGGGATTGATGGCTACACCTTC. Translated, it gives CASSQGVAGIDGYTF.

This chain links TRBV11-2 with TRBJ2-1; D is unresolved. CDR3 length: 17 residues. Trimming removed 1 base at V and 0 bases at J, with 13 bases between. The germline V gene has CDR1 SGHAT and CDR2 FQNNGV. Here the CDR3 DNA reads TGTGCCAGCAGCTTAGCAGGCTCTATGAGCTCCTACAATGAGCAGTTCTTC. Translation: CASSLAGSMSSYNEQFF.

This chain uses TRBV4-1 with TRBJ2-7, with D unresolved. This CDR3 contains 13 residues. The V gene's germline CDR1 is MGHRA and CDR2 YSYEKL. V lost 1 base and J lost 7, with 11 bases in between. CDR3 bases: TGCGCCAGCAGCCAAGGATACGTGGGGGAGCAGTACTTC. Translated: CASSQGYVGEQYF.

The chain carries TRBV27 and TRBJ1-2; D is perhaps TRBD1 (5 bases). V gave up 0 bases and J gave up 8 bases, with 13 bases separating them. The V gene's germline CDR1 is MNHEY and CDR2 SMNVEV (reference sequence). The CDR3 has 14 residues. CDR3 nucleotide sequence: TGTGCCAGCAGTTTATCGTCCGGGACCGAAGGCTACACCTTC. Translation: CASSLSSGTEGYTF.

A word on this clone: In the same sample, other DNA sequences code for this CDR3. V gene TRBV19 combines with J gene TRBJ2-7; D not resolved. The germline gives CDR1 LNHDA, CDR2 SQIVND (reference sequence). Trimming stripped 2 bases from V and 0 bases from J, with 8 bases between. The CDR3 has 14 residues. The CDR3 loop is CASSISRGSYEQYF. CDR3 nucleotides: TGTGCCAGTAGTATAAGTCGTGGCTCCTACGAGCAGTACTTC.

The rearrangement joins TRBV30 to TRBJ1-2, with a possible D match to TRBD1 (6 bases). The V gene lost 0 bases and the J gene lost 0 bases, with 17 bases spanning the gap. Germline CDR1 and CDR2: GTSNPN and SVGIG (reference sequence). There are 17 residues in the CDR3. The CDR3 nucleotides read TGTGCCTGGAGTGTACAGGGTCGGATGCTAGCTAACTATGGCTACACCTTC. Translation: CAWSVQGRMLANYGYTF.

A note on this clone: The same CDR3 arises from other DNA sequences in this sample as well. The rearrangement joins TRBV7-9 to TRBJ2-5; 10 bases align to TRBD2. Germline trimming cut 2 bases from V and 1 base from J; bases unmatched to any gene: 1. The CDR3 contains 15 residues. The V gene's germline CDR1 is SEHNR and CDR2 FQNEAQ (reference sequence). In DNA form, the CDR3 reads TGTGCCAGCAGCTTACGGACTAGCGGCCAAGAGACCCAGTACTTC. Translation: CASSLRTSGQETQYF.

Points on this clone: A read error may produce the germline difference seen at one junction end. The chain employs TRBV7-9 and TRBJ2-1, with D possibly being TRBD1 or TRBD2 (5 bases each). The germline V gene encodes CDR1 SEHNR and CDR2 FQNEAQ (reference sequence). The CDR3 runs to 15 residues. As DNA, the CDR3 is TGTGCCAGCAGTTTAGAAAGGGACGCCTCCAATGAGCAGTTCTTC. The encoded protein is CASSLERDASNEQFF.